Each of the 28 T cell receptor beta chains below was sequenced from the same sample in a study (dated by TCRdb to about 2016). Library preparation used RT-PCR. These reads were obtained on an Illumina MiSeq. TCRdb reprocessing: public reads trimmed at Q25 with fastp, clones called with MiXCR, in-frame beta chains kept. Every CDR3 protein is listed once, alongside the most common genes and DNA of its rows. A total of about 680,000 distinct CDR3 sequences appear in this sample, 12% to 15% of them only once. The ten top clones hold about 3.9% of the sample. The sample was memory CD4+ T cells from blood. The receptor source for this set is a female donor in good health, serving as a healthy control.

This clonotype was seen more than once but under ten times. The J gene is TRBJ2-6, the V gene TRBV6-5, with 9 bases identical to TRBD1. Germline V gene lookup returns CDR1 MNHEY and CDR2 SVGAGI. The CDR3 length is 17 residues. Trimming removed 6 bases from V and 0 bases from J; junction bases left unmatched: 6. CDR3 amino acids: CASRSGTGFSGANVLTF. The CDR3 DNA reads TGTGCCAGCAGATCCGGGACAGGGTTCTCTGGGGCCAACGTCCTGACTTTC.

The chain uses TRBV10-1 and TRBJ2-7; D possibly corresponds to TRBD2 (6 bases). The CDR3 sequence is 16 residues long. Germline values: CDR1 WNHNN, CDR2 SYGVQD (reference sequence). V was shortened by 1 base and J by 3 bases, with 16 bases between the two germline ends. The CDR3 loop is CASSEFMGGNRYEQYF. The DNA for the CDR3 is TGCGCCAGCAGTGAGTTTATGGGCGGGAATCGCTACGAGCAGTACTTC.

This chain joins TRBV6-1 and TRBJ1-1; D is unresolved. Trimming shortened V by 2 bases and J by 4 bases, and 17 bases separated the two germline ends. Germline V CDR1 and CDR2: MNHNS, SASEGT. The CDR3 totals 16 residues. As DNA, the CDR3 is TGTGCCAGCAGTGAACAACCCGCCCGGTCGGTCACTGAAGCTTTCTTT. Protein: CASSEQPARSVTEAFF.

The CDR3 sequence is CASSDQGATGELFF. The CDR3 DNA is TGTGCCAGCAGTGACCAGGGAGCCACCGGGGAGCTGTTTTTT. V usage is TRBV12-3 or TRBV12-4 and J usage is TRBJ2-2, with D perhaps TRBD1 or TRBD2 (5 bases each). V was trimmed by 5 bases and J by 4 bases, leaving 11 bases between them. The CDR3 is 14 amino acids.

A note on this clonotype: A read error may account for a junction end that differs from germline. This chain connects TRBV3-1 to TRBJ1-1, with 7 bases aligning to TRBD1. Germline CDR1 reads LGHDT; CDR2 reads YNNKEL (reference sequence). The CDR3 consists of 15 residues. The CDR3 DNA reads TGTGCCAGCAGCCACAATCGCGGGCAGGGGGGGAAGCAGGATTTT. Its translation: CASSHNRGQGGKQDF.

This clonotype was counted ten times or more. The chain has TRBV20-1 and TRBJ1-1; a possible D gene is TRBD1 (5 bases). The CDR3 length is 15 residues. Germline assignment: CDR1 DFQATT and CDR2 SNEGSKA (reference sequence). Trimming stripped 0 bases from V and 5 bases from J, with 16 bases between. CDR3 amino acids: CSARERVGAWTEAFF. Here the CDR3 DNA reads TGCAGTGCTAGAGAGAGGGTCGGGGCGTGGACTGAAGCTTTCTTT.

The chain carries TRBV10-3 and TRBJ1-1; D uncertain. V was cut by 8 bases and J by 1 base, with 11 bases left in between. Germline loops: CDR1 ENHRY, CDR2 SYGVKD. This CDR3 has 13 residues. This chain's CDR3 is CAIQRGQNTEAFF. As DNA, the CDR3 is TGTGCCATCCAGAGAGGGCAGAACACTGAAGCTTTCTTT.

The sample holds a few counts of this clonotype. This sequence joins TRBV20-1 and TRBJ2-4; TRBD1 matches 12 bases. Germline V gives CDR1 DFQATT, CDR2 SNEGSKA (reference sequence). After removal of 3 bases from V and 10 bases from J, the junction contained 7 bases not matched to a gene. The CDR3 totals 14 residues. Here the CDR3 DNA reads TGCAGTGCTAGCGGGACAGGGGGCGCGGAGATTCAGTACTTC. This gives the protein CSASGTGGAEIQYF.

This clonotype was seen ten or more times. The CDR3 DNA follows: TGCAGTGCCGGTGGGGGACAGCACTCTGGAAACACCATATATTTT. Protein sequence: CSAGGGQHSGNTIYF. The chain links TRBV20-1 to TRBJ1-3; 7 nucleotides align to TRBD1. The CDR3 runs to 15 residues. Per germline, CDR1 DFQATT and CDR2 SNEGSKA (reference sequence). With 6 bases clipped from V and 0 bases from J, the junction kept 8 bases outside the gene matches.

This clonotype was seen a few times. Here the CDR3 reads CASSLGALETQYF. In DNA, the CDR3 is TGTGCCAGCAGCCTGGGAGCATTGGAGACCCAGTACTTC. This chain links TRBV7-3 with TRBJ2-5; tentatively, D is TRBD2 (5 bases). Germline-derived CDR1 and CDR2 are SGHTA and FQGTGA. CDR3 length: 13 residues. Trimming stripped 5 bases from V and 5 bases from J, with 12 bases between.

This clonotype was detected ten times or more. The chain combines TRBV4-2 with TRBJ2-7, with 8 bases aligning to TRBD1. Trimming removed 4 bases from V and 3 bases from J; junction bases left unmatched: 8. CDR3 length: 15 amino acids. Germline CDR1 is LGHNA and CDR2 is YNFKEQ. CDR3 amino acids: CASSRPTGVGYEQYF. The CDR3, as DNA: TGTGCCAGCAGCCGACCGACAGGGGTCGGCTACGAGCAGTACTTC.

A few counts support this clonotype. The chain uses TRBV4-1 and TRBJ1-5, with D unresolved. Between the trimmed V and J ends, which lost 4 bases and 15 bases, there was a span of 16 bases. The CDR3 covers 12 residues. The germline V gene has CDR1 MGHRA and CDR2 YSYEKL. CDR3 protein: CASSPAGRPLHF. Written as DNA, the CDR3 is TGCGCCAGCAGCCCTGCGGGAAGGCCTTTGCATTTT.

This clonotype was found many times. V gene TRBV6-6 combines with J gene TRBJ1-1; a weak D match, TRBD1 (5 bases). Germline V gene lookup returns CDR1 MNHNY and CDR2 SVGAGI (reference sequence). Trimming removed 6 bases at V and 5 bases at J, with 19 bases between. The CDR3 runs 15 residues. This chain's CDR3 is CASSDPRARATEAFF. For the CDR3, the DNA is TGTGCCAGCAGCGACCCGCGAGCCAGGGCAACTGAAGCTTTCTTT.

This chain joins TRBV7-8 and TRBJ1-5; TRBD1 matches at 8 bases. CDR1 and CDR2 (germline): SGHVS, FQNEAQ. Unmatched junction bases numbered 5, after V lost 0 bases and J lost 7 bases. The CDR3 covers 15 residues. In nucleotides, the CDR3 is TGTGCCAGCAGCTTAGCGGACAGGGCGGAACAGCCCCAGCATTTT. Amino acids: CASSLADRAEQPQHF.

This rearrangement joins TRBV6-2 or TRBV6-3 to TRBJ2-7; possible D gene TRBD2, 6 bases. CDR1 and CDR2 (germline): MNHEY, SVGEGT. V gave up 6 bases and J gave up 5 bases, with 17 bases separating them. This CDR3 comprises 14 residues. DNA of the CDR3: TGTGCCAGCAGCCAAACTAGCTGGTCGAACGAGCAGTACTTC. Its protein is CASSQTSWSNEQYF.

In its sample, this clonotype was seen a few times. The chain combines TRBV29-1 with TRBJ2-7, with D possibly TRBD1 on 5 matching bases. V dropped 6 bases and J dropped 1 base, with 7 bases sitting between them. CDR3 length equals 11 residues. Germline V lookup: CDR1 SQVTM, CDR2 ANQGSEA. The CDR3 sequence is CSVRQSYEQYF. The CDR3 coding sequence is TGCAGCGTAAGACAGTCCTACGAGCAGTACTTC.

The CDR3 protein is CAWKQGTYEQYF. CDR3 DNA: TGTGCCTGGAAACAGGGAACCTACGAGCAGTACTTC. The chain recombines TRBV30 with TRBJ2-7; weak D call: TRBD1 (6 bases). Per the germline V gene, CDR1 is GTSNPN and CDR2 is SVGIG (reference sequence). This CDR3 has 12 residues. Trimming shortened V by 4 bases and J by 2 bases, and 9 bases separated the two germline ends.

This clonotype was counted ten times or more. The gene calls are TRBV20-1 and TRBJ2-5; 8 nucleotides match TRBD2. This CDR3 is 12 amino acids long. Germline CDR1 and CDR2: DFQATT and SNEGSKA (reference sequence). V shed 6 bases, J shed 5 bases, and the junction held 5 bases outside the gene matches. This CDR3 reads CSALGRAETQYF. The CDR3, as DNA: TGCAGTGCCCTCGGGAGGGCGGAGACCCAGTACTTC.

V gene TRBV11-2 combines with J gene TRBJ1-1; D is undetermined. CDR3 length: 12 amino acids. The V end lost 5 bases, the J end lost 7 bases, and 11 bases lay between the germline ends. Germline CDR1 reads SGHAT; CDR2 reads FQNNGV. This CDR3 is CASSPLMNEAFF. Here the CDR3 DNA reads TGTGCCAGCAGCCCGCTAATGAATGAAGCTTTCTTT.

This clonotype occurred a few times. CDR3 bases: TGTGCCATCAGTGAGTTGATGGGGAACACTGAAGCTTTCTTT. Encoded protein: CAISELMGNTEAFF. The V call is TRBV10-3, the J call TRBJ1-1; D remains ambiguous. Germline V gene sequence: CDR1 ENHRY, CDR2 SYGVKD. The CDR3 has 14 amino acids. V was clipped by 1 base and J by 1 base, with 7 bases between them.

This chain joins TRBV7-9 and TRBJ1-2; unclear D gene. This CDR3 comprises 13 residues. The V gene's germline CDR1 is SEHNR and CDR2 FQNEAQ (reference sequence). V gave up 2 bases and J gave up 6 bases, with 10 bases separating them. The CDR3 nucleotides read TGTGCCAGCAGCTTAAGTACCGGAGATGGCTACACCTTC. It translates to CASSLSTGDGYTF.

The chain uses TRBV20-1 and TRBJ1-3; no clear D. Trimming took off 5 bases at V and 4 bases at J, with 15 bases between the two ends. Germline assignment: CDR1 DFQATT and CDR2 SNEGSKA (reference sequence). This CDR3 spans 14 amino acids. Written as DNA, the CDR3 is TGCAGTGCTTCCTACGCCGCAACCGGAAACACCATATATTTT. The encoded protein is CSASYAATGNTIYF.

The V call is TRBV10-3, the J call TRBJ2-5; no clear D. CDR3 length: 13 residues. CDR1 and CDR2 (germline): ENHRY, SYGVKD. The V and J ends lost 2 bases and 5 bases respectively, with 9 bases between them. The CDR3 nucleotides read TGTGCCATCAGTGAGGGGCCATGGGAGACCCAGTACTTC. It yields the protein CAISEGPWETQYF.

Ten or more counts support this clonotype. The J gene is TRBJ2-7, the V gene TRBV27, with a possible D match to TRBD2 (5 bases). The CDR3 covers 16 residues. Per the germline V gene, CDR1 is MNHEY and CDR2 is SMNVEV (reference sequence). Trimming pared 0 bases from V and 5 bases from J, leaving 17 bases between. CDR3 amino acids: CASSLSPRRARDEQYF. CDR3 coding DNA: TGTGCCAGCAGTTTATCACCCAGGCGGGCTCGGGACGAGCAGTACTTC.

A remark on this clonotype: A much larger clonotype is one base distant, so this may be a read error. The chain is built from TRBV7-9 and TRBJ2-7; D call uncertain. The CDR3 runs 14 residues. Germline CDR1 reads SEHNR; CDR2 reads FQNEAQ (reference sequence). The CDR3 DNA sequence: TGTGCCAGCAGTTTCGGACGTTTGGCCTACAAGCAGTACTTC. The encoded protein is CASSFGRLAYKQYF.

CDR3: CASYLGQMNTEAFF. Written as DNA, the CDR3 is TGTGCCAGCTATTTGGGGCAGATGAACACTGAAGCTTTCTTT. The rearrangement uses TRBV7-8 and TRBJ1-1; the D gene is possibly TRBD1 (5 bases). V lost 8 bases to trimming and J lost 0 bases, with 13 bases between them. The CDR3 has 14 residues. Germline CDR1 SGHVS, CDR2 FQNEAQ. Using reference TRBV7-8 and TRBJ1-1 for the parts outside the CDR3, the full variable domain is GAGVSQSPRYKVAKRGQDVALRCDPISGHVSLFWYQQALGQGPEFLTYFQNEAQLDKSGLPSDRFFAERPEGSVSTLKIQRTQQEDSAVYLCASYLGQMNTEAFFGQGTRLTVV.

In its sample, this clonotype was seen a few times. The rearrangement uses TRBV29-1 and TRBJ2-1, with D hard to call. This CDR3 has 13 amino acids. Trimming took 7 bases from V and 0 from J, leaving 10 bases between them. Germline V gives CDR1 SQVTM, CDR2 ANQGSEA. The CDR3 reads CSGSQSSYNEQFF. The CDR3 nucleotides read TGCAGCGGGTCACAGAGCTCCTACAATGAGCAGTTCTTC.

In this sample, this clonotype turned up a few times. V usage is TRBV6-2 or TRBV6-3 and J usage is TRBJ2-2; the match to TRBD1 covers 8 bases. V lost 5 bases to trimming and J lost 3 bases; unmatched junction nucleotides: 5. Per germline, CDR1 MNHEY and CDR2 SVGEGT. This CDR3 spans 15 amino acids. The CDR3 DNA is TGTGCCAGCAGTCCTTGGACAGGGTACACCGGGGAGCTGTTTTTT. It specifies CASSPWTGYTGELFF.